The rows below give T cell receptor beta chains drawn from one sample of a study of beta chain features in type 1 diabetes. This table comes from immunoSEQ multiplex PCR, and its TCRdb copy is limited to in-frame clones, with some not included. The repertoire holds around 310,000 clones, roughly 11% seen once, with about 0.014% in the top ten. Sequenced material: naive CD4+ T cells from blood. The receptor set was obtained from a woman aged 30 to 39 in good health. The CDR3 runs from the conserved cysteine through the conserved F or W. The D gene is left open where the match is weak. Size tells how often a clone was seen (once, few, many) or the class of an expanded clone, and some rows leave it out.

>TRBJ1-1|TRBV29-1|few|.
TGCAGCGTCACACAGGGTTGGGCTTTCTTT
CSVTQGWAFF
>TRBJ2-1|TRBV27|few|.
TGTGCCAGCAGTTTAAGGAACGGGTACTCCTACAATGAGCAGTTCTTC
CASSLRNGYSYNEQFF
>TRBJ2-1|TRBV29-1|few|.
TGCAGCGTTGAAACGGGGGGCGATGAGCAGTTCTTC
CSVETGGDEQFF
>TRBJ2-3|TRBV4-1|few|TRBD1
TGCGCCAGCAGCCAAAGAGGGGGCGCATCCACAGATACGCAGTATTTT
CASSQRGGASTDTQYF
>TRBJ2-5|TRBV4-3|.|TRBD1
TGCGCCAGCAGCCAAGTCAGGGACAGACAAGAGACCCAGTACTTC
CASSQVRDRQETQYF
>TRBJ1-2|TRBV9|.|.
TGTGCCAGCAGCACCGGGATGGGGTCAGACTTTGGCTACACCTTC
CASSTGMGSDFGYTF
>TRBJ2-3|TRBV7-2|few|TRBD2
TGTGCCAGCAGCCTAGGACTAGCGGGCACAGATACGCAGTATTTT
CASSLGLAGTDTQYF
>TRBJ2-5|TRBV5-4|.|.
TGTGCCAGCAGCTTAGCAGGGGTAGGAGAGACCCAGTACTTC
CASSLAGVGETQYF
>TRBJ2-3|TRBV7-3|.|.
TGTGCCAGCAGCTTAATGGCGGCGGCAGATACGCAGTATTTT
CASSLMAAADTQYF
>TRBJ2-7|TRBV30|few|TRBD1
TGTGCCTGGCAGTTAGACAGGGGGCTCTACGAGCAGTACTTC
CAWQLDRGLYEQYF
>TRBJ1-1|TRBV5-6|.|TRBD1
TGTGCCAGCAGCTTGTATGGGACAGACACTGAAGCTTTCTTT
CASSLYGTDTEAFF
>TRBJ2-5|TRBV7-2|few|TRBD1
TGTGCCAGCAGCTCGGCAGGACAGGGCCAAGAGACCCAGTACTTC
CASSSAGQGQETQYF
>TRBJ1-5|TRBV10-3|few|.
TGTGCCATCAGTGGACAGAAGGGTCAGCCCCAGCATTTT
CAISGQKGQPQHF
>TRBJ1-1|TRBV6-4|few|TRBD1
TGTGCCAGCAGTGACAGACAGGGTGCGAGGACTTTCTTT
CASSDRQGARTFF
>TRBJ2-1|TRBV9|.|TRBD1
TGTGCCAGCAGCCCACTGTGGGACAGGGGGCTTCATGAGCAGTTCTTC
CASSPLWDRGLHEQFF
>TRBJ2-7|TRBV5-1|few|TRBD1
TGCGCCAGCAGCTTGGAAGCATCGACAGGGGGGACCTACGAGCAGTACTTC
CASSLEASTGGTYEQYF
>TRBJ2-7|TRBV29-1|.|TRBD2
TGCAGCGTTGTGGAGCGGGAGGGACGTGAGCAGTACTTC
CSVVEREGREQYF
>TRBJ2-1|TRBV15|.|TRBD1
TGTGCCACCAGCAGAGACATGGGGACAGCCTTCTACAATGAGCAGTTCTTC
CATSRDMGTAFYNEQFF
>TRBJ1-5|TRBV6-6|few|.
TGTGCCAGCAGTTTCCCCGGTCAGCCCCAGCATTTT
CASSFPGQPQHF
>TRBJ2-1|TRBV4-3|.|TRBD1
TGCGCCAGCAGCCAAGATCGGACAGGGTCCTACAATGAGCAGTTCTTC
CASSQDRTGSYNEQFF
>TRBJ2-1|TRBV9|.|.
TGTGCCAGCAGCGTCTCCAGCTCCTACAATGAGCAGTTCTTC
CASSVSSSYNEQFF
>TRBJ2-7|TRBV5-4|few|TRBD1
TGTGCCAGCAGCTTGGACAGGGGGTCCTACGAGCAGTACTTC
CASSLDRGSYEQYF
>TRBJ2-1|TRBV20-1|few|.
TGCAGTGCCCGGGACTTCAATGAGCAGTTCTTC
CSARDFNEQFF
>TRBJ1-2|TRBV5-6|once|TRBD1
TGTGCCAGCAGCCACAGGGGCTGGGAGGACTATGGCTACACCTTC
CASSHRGWEDYGYTF
>TRBJ1-4|TRBV18|.|.
TGTGCCAGCTCACCAGTGGCTGAAAAACTGTTTTTT
CASSPVAEKLFF
>TRBJ2-5|TRBV6-1|.|TRBD2
TGTGCCAGCGGGAGGGGACTAGCACCAGAGACCCAGTACTTC
CASGRGLAPETQYF
>TRBJ2-1|TRBV27|few|TRBD2
TGTGCCAGCAGACGTCCGGGAGGAAAATACAATGAGCAGTTCTTC
CASRRPGGKYNEQFF
>TRBJ2-3|TRBV7-9|.|TRBD2
TGTGCCAGCGATCTGGGACTAGCGGCTAGCACAGATACGCAGTATTTT
CASDLGLAASTDTQYF